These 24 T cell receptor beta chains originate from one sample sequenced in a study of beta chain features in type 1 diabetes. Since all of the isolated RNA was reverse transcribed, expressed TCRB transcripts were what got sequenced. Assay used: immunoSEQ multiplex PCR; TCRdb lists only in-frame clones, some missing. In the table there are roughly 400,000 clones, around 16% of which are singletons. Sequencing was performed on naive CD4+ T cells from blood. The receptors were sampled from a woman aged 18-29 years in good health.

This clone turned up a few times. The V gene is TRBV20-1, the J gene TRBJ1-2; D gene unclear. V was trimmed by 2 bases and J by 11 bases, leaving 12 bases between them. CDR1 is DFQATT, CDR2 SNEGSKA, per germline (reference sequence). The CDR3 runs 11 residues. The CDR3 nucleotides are TGCAGTGCTAGATGGCAGGCCCAATACACCTTC. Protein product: CSARWQAQYTF.

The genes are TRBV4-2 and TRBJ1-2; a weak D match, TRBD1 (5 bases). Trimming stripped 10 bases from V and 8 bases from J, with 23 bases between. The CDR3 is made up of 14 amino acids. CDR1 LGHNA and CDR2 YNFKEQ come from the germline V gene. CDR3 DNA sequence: TGTGCCACCGACGACAGTTTCGTATTGTCAGGCTACACCTTC. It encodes CATDDSFVLSGYTF.

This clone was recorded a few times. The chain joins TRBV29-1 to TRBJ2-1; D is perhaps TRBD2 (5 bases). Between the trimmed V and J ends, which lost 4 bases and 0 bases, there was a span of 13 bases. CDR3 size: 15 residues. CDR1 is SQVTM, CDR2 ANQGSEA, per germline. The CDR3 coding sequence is TGCAGCGTTGCCACTCTAGCAAGCTCCTACAATGAGCAGTTCTTC. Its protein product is CSVATLASSYNEQFF.

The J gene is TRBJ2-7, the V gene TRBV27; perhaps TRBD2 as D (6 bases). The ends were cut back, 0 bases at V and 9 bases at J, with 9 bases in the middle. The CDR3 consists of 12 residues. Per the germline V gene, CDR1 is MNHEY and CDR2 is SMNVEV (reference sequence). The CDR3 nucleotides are TGTGCCAGCAGTTTATCTAGCGGAGTGCAGTACTTC. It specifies CASSLSSGVQYF.

CDR3 sequence reads: CASSQGGGTSVTGELFF. For the CDR3, the DNA is TGCGCCAGCAGCCAAGGAGGGGGGACTAGTGTGACCGGGGAGCTGTTTTTT. The chain is built from TRBV4-3 and TRBJ2-2, with 8 bases that match TRBD2. Germline-derived CDR1 and CDR2 are LGHNA and YSLEER. J gave up 5 bases and V 1 base, and 9 bases lay outside the gene matches. CDR3 size: 17 residues.

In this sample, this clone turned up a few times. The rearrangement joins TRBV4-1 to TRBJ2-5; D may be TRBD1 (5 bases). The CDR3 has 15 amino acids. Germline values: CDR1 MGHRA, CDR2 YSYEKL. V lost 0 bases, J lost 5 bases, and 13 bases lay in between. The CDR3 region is CASSQEGHQGETQYF. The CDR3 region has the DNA TGCGCCAGCAGCCAAGAAGGACATCAGGGCGAGACCCAGTACTTC.

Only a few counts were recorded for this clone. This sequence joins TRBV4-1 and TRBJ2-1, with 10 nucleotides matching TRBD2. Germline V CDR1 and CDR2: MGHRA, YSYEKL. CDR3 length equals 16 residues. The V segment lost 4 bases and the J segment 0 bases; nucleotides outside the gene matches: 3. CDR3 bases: TGCGCCAGCAGCCCACTAGCGGGACCCTCCTACAATGAGCAGTTCTTC. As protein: CASSPLAGPSYNEQFF.

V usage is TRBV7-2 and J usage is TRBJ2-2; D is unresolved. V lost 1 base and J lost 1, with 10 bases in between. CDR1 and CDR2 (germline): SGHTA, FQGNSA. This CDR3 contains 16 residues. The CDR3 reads CASSLELLKNTGELFF. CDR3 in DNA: TGTGCCAGCAGCTTAGAACTACTAAAGAACACCGGGGAGCTGTTTTTT.

In DNA, the CDR3 is TGTGCCTGGAAGGGGGGGAACAATCAGCCCCAGCATTTT. This translates into CAWKGGNNQPQHF. The chain combines TRBV30 with TRBJ1-5; perhaps TRBD1 as D (6 bases). The germline V and J ends were trimmed by 4 bases and 3 bases, with 10 bases remaining between them. CDR3 length: 13 residues. The germline V gene has CDR1 GTSNPN and CDR2 SVGIG (reference sequence).

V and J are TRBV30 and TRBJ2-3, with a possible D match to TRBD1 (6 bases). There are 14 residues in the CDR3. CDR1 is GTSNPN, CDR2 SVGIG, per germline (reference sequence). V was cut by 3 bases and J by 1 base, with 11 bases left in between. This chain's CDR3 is CAWRRGQRTDTQYF. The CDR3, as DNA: TGTGCCTGGAGGCGTGGACAGCGCACAGATACGCAGTATTTT.

The CDR3 protein is CSSPGGSRRDTQYF. DNA of the CDR3: TGCAGCTCCCCAGGGGGATCAAGACGCGATACGCAGTATTTT. This sequence joins TRBV29-1 and TRBJ2-3; 7 bases agree with TRBD1. The CDR3 loop spans 14 amino acids. V was clipped by 8 bases and J by 6 bases; unmatched bases: 14. Germline V gene lookup returns CDR1 SQVTM and CDR2 ANQGSEA.

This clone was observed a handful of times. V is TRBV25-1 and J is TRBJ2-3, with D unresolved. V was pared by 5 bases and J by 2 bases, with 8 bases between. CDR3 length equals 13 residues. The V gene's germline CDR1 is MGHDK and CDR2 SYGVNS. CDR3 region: CASSLRNTDTQYF. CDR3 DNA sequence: TGTGCCAGCAGTCTGAGAAACACAGATACGCAGTATTTT. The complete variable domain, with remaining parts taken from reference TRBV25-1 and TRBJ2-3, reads EADIYQTPRYLVIGTGKKITLECSQTMGHDKMYWYQQDPGMELHLIHYSYGVNSTEKGDLSSESTVSRIRTEHFPLTLESARPSHTSQYLCASSLRNTDTQYFGPGTRLTVL.

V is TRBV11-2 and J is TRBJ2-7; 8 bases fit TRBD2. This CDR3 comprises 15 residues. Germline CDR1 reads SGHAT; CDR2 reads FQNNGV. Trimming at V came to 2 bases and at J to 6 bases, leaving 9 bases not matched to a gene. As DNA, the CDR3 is TGTGCCAGCAGCTTAACTTACGGGAGGGCGGGCGAGCAGTACTTC. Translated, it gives CASSLTYGRAGEQYF.

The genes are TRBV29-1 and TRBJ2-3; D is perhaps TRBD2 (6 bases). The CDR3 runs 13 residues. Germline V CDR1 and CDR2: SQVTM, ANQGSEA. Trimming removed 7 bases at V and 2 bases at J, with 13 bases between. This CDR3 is CSAGRDFTDTQYF. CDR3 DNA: TGCAGCGCCGGCCGGGACTTCACAGATACGCAGTATTTT.

CDR3 in DNA: TGCGCCAGCAGCTTGGGGCAGGGTTTGAATGAGCAGTTCTTC. Its protein is CASSLGQGLNEQFF. The chain employs TRBV5-1 and TRBJ2-1, with D maybe TRBD1 (5 bases). The CDR3 sequence is 14 residues long. Deletions cut 0 bases from V and 7 bases from J, with 11 bases between. The germline gives CDR1 SGHRS, CDR2 YFSETQ. The entire variable domain, with the rest obtained from reference TRBV5-1 and TRBJ2-1, is as follows: KAGVTQTPRYLIKTRGQQVTLSCSPISGHRSVSWYQQTPGQGLQFLFEYFSETQRNKGNFPGRFSGRQFSNSRSEMNVSTLELGDSALYLCASSLGQGLNEQFFGPGTRLTVL.

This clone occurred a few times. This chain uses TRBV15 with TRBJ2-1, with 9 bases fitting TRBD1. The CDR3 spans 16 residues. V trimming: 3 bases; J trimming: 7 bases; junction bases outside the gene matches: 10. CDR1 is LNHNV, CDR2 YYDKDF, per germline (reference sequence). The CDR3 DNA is TGTGCCACCAGCAGGGGACCGGGACAGGGTCAAAATGAGCAGTTCTTC. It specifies CATSRGPGQGQNEQFF.

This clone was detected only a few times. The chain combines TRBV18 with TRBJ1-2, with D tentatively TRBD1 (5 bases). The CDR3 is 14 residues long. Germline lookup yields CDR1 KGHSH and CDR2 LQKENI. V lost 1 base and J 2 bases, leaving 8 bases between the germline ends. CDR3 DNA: TGTGCCAGCTCACCACAGGGGTCGAACTATGGCTACACCTTC. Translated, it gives CASSPQGSNYGYTF.

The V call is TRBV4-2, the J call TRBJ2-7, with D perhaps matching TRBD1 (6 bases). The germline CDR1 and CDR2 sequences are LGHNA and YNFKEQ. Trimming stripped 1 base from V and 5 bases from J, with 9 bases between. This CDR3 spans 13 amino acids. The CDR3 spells CASSQGSGDEQYF. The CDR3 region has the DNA TGTGCCAGCAGCCAAGGATCAGGGGACGAGCAGTACTTC.

In DNA, the CDR3 is TGTGCCAGCAGCTTCGGGGGGCCCCTTGGCTACACCTTC. Translation: CASSFGGPLGYTF. The chain employs TRBV7-2 and TRBJ1-2, with D maybe TRBD1 (6 bases). The CDR3 is made up of 13 amino acids. V gave up 3 bases and J gave up 7 bases, with 12 bases separating them. CDR1 and CDR2 (germline): SGHTA, FQGNSA.

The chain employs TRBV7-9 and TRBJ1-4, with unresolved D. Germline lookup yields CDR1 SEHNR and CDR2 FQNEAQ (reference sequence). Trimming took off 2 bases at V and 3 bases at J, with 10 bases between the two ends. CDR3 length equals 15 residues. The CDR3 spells CASSLTGLSNEKLFF. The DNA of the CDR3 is TGTGCCAGCAGCTTAACGGGTCTCTCTAATGAAAAACTGTTTTTT.

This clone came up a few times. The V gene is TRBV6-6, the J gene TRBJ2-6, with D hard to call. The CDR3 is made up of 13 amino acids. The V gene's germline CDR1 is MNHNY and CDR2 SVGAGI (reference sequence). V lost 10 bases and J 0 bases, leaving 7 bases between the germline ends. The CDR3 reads CAIRSSGANVLTF. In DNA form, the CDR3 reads TGTGCCATCCGGTCCTCTGGGGCCAACGTCCTGACTTTC.

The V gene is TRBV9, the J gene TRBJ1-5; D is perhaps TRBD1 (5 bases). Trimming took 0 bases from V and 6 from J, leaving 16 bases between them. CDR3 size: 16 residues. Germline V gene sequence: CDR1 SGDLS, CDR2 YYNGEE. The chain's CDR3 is CASSVAGQGRTQPQHF. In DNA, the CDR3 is TGTGCCAGCAGCGTAGCCGGGCAGGGAAGGACTCAGCCCCAGCATTTT. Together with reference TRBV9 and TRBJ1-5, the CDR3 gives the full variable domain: DSGVTQTPKHLITATGQRVTLRCSPRSGDLSVYWYQQSLDQGLQFLIQYYNGEERAKGNILERFSAQQFPDLHSELNLSSLELGDSALYFCASSVAGQGRTQPQHFGDGTRLSIL.

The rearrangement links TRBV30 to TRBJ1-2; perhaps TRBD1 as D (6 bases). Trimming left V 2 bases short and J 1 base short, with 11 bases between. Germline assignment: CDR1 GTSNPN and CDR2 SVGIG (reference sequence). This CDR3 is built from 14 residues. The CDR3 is CAWSRNRVNYGYTF. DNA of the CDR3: TGTGCCTGGAGTAGAAACAGGGTTAACTATGGCTACACCTTC.

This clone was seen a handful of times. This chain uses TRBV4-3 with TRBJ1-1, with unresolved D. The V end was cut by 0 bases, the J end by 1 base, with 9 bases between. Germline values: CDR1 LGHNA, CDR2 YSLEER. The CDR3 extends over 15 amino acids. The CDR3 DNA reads TGCGCCAGCAGCCAAGACACCTGGAGGAACACTGAAGCTTTCTTT. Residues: CASSQDTWRNTEAFF.